Listed here is a single T cell receptor beta chain. One entry per CDR3 protein, called by TCRdb with MiXCR from the RACE reads. The top ten clones hold 2.4% of a sample with roughly 60,000 distinct CDR3 sequences, under 15% of them seen once. This sample stems from a study of human T cells and chemical hapten exposure. Overall study: Enrolled patients were predominantly female and had alopecia areata, totalis or universalis. There were per-sample TCR yield variations, arising mainly from small pooled library volume differences.

The CDR3 is 16 amino acids. V was clipped by 5 bases and J by 2 bases, with 20 bases between them. Germline CDR1 is SGHRS and CDR2 is YFSETQ. Time point reported: patch test 3, about 24 weeks after DPC sensitization. Regarding treatment: therapeutic diphenylcyclopropenone sensitization with weekly scalp DPC. The chain couples TRBV5-1 to TRBJ2-7; a possible D gene is TRBD1 (6 bases). The starting material was whole blood, obtained in connection with sensitization to the hapten diphenylcyclopropenone (DPC). The receptor's source is a man aged 25-45 years with alopecia areata. Some clones in this sample may be carry-over from other donors' samples. As DNA, the CDR3 is TGCGCCAGCAGTTCCAGCCGGGACAAATGGGCCTACGAGCAGTACTTC. Amino acid sequence: CASSSSRDKWAYEQYF.